This TCR beta chain derives from a study of T-cell memory formation after mild COVID-19. At the level of the study: TCR clusters largely stayed donor specific. General study results and limits: In pre-infection memory, a portion of responding clones appeared, which suggested that cross-reactive memory joined. Later expanders leaned CD4+, whereas day 15 to 85 contracting clones were balanced CD4/CD8.

A few counts support this clonotype. Its antigen is unknown. This CDR3 has 14 amino acids. Germline CDR1 and CDR2: MNHNY and SVGAGI (reference sequence). Trimming stripped 5 bases from V and 3 bases from J, with 10 bases between. TCRdb reprocessed the 5' RACE reads via MiXCR and lists one record per CDR3 protein. There are 250,000 to 350,000 distinct CDR3 sequences in the sample; around a sixth occur only once, and around a fifth lies in the top ten. Sequencing input: PBMCs or a T cell subset sorted from them (not recorded which). The chain joins TRBV6-6 to TRBJ2-2; no firm D call. The TCR originated in a man between 18 and 29 years old who had mild COVID-19 (a few samples of this study predate the infection). Cell type and time point are not known. The CDR3 spells CASSAPADTGELFF. DNA for the CDR3: TGTGCCAGCAGTGCCCCAGCCGACACCGGGGAGCTGTTTTTT.